A selection of T cell receptor beta chains follows, all from one sample in a study of OX40 agonist ivuxolimab in advanced cancers. Clones were read by immunoSEQ multiplex PCR, and TCRdb kept only the in-frame ones, dropping some. The table lists tens of thousands of clones, around 83% of them singletons. Sample: CD4+ or CD8+ T cells sorted from blood, taken in a trial of the OX40 agonist ivuxolimab. The receptors shown here come from an adult with an advanced solid tumor such as melanoma, head and neck, liver or kidney cancer. The CDR3 runs from the conserved cysteine through the conserved F or W. Each record gives: clone size, V gene, J gene, D gene, CDR3 protein, CDR3 DNA. The D gene is left open where the match is weak. Clone sizes are given selectively: once, few, many, or a class where the clone is expanded.

NA	TRBV9	TRBJ1-3	TRBD1	CASSVDRVSDGNTIYF	TGTGCCAGCAGCGTCGACAGGGTCAGTGATGGAAACACCATATATTTT
NA	TRBV28	TRBJ1-2	TRBD1	CASSLFGQGGGYTF	TGTGCCAGCAGTTTATTCGGTCAGGGGGGCGGCTACACCTTC
few	TRBV28	TRBJ1-1	NA	CASSSRPGRRGTEAFF	TGTGCCAGCAGTTCCCGACCAGGGAGGCGAGGCACTGAAGCTTTCTTT
NA	TRBV5-1	TRBJ1-2	NA	CASSAEGQPPYGYTF	TGCGCCAGCAGCGCCGAGGGACAACCTCCTTATGGCTACACCTTC
NA	TRBV2	TRBJ2-7	NA	CASSDIGFYEQYF	TGTGCCAGCAGTGATATAGGGTTTTACGAGCAGTACTTC
NA	TRBV5-1	TRBJ2-3	NA	CASSISEPTDTQYF	TGCGCCAGCAGCATCTCCGAACCCACAGATACGCAGTATTTT
NA	TRBV5-1	TRBJ2-5	TRBD1	CASSATGGLETQYF	TGCGCCAGCAGCGCCACAGGGGGCTTAGAGACCCAGTACTTC
few	TRBV6-6	TRBJ1-6	TRBD1	CASSYETGQNLHF	TGTGCCAGCAGTTACGAGACAGGGCAAAATCTCCACTTT
NA	TRBV2	TRBJ2-1	NA	CATTQGGSGNEQFF	TGTGCCACCACCCAGGGAGGTTCGGGCAATGAGCAGTTCTTC
NA	TRBV18	TRBJ2-7	NA	CASSPPTAQGHEQYF	TGTGCCAGCTCACCACCTACAGCACAGGGCCACGAGCAGTACTTC
NA	TRBV10-2	TRBJ2-7	NA	CASSNFNRDGILSYEQYF	TGCGCCAGCAGTAACTTCAACCGGGACGGAATTCTCTCCTACGAGCAGTACTTC
NA	TRBV30	TRBJ2-7	NA	CAWSLSPYEQYF	TGTGCCTGGAGCCTCAGCCCCTACGAGCAGTACTTC
NA	TRBV4-2	TRBJ2-1	TRBD2	CASSQETSGGGNEQFF	TGTGCCAGCAGCCAAGAGACTAGCGGGGGCGGGAATGAGCAGTTCTTC
NA	TRBV12-5	TRBJ2-1	TRBD2	CASAQEAGRAKIF	TGTGCTAGTGCCCAAGAAGCGGGACGGGCGAAGATCTTC
NA	TRBV5-5	TRBJ2-3	TRBD2	CASSLERAGGLSTDTQYF	TGTGCCAGCAGCTTGGAGCGAGCGGGGGGCCTAAGCACAGATACGCAGTATTTT
NA	TRBV19	TRBJ2-5	NA	CASSITPRQSIGETQYF	TGTGCCAGTAGTATAACCCCCCGACAGTCCATAGGGGAGACCCAGTACTTC
NA	TRBV6-1	TRBJ1-5	NA	CASSDRQLNQPQHF	TGTGCCAGCAGTGATAGACAACTCAATCAGCCCCAGCATTTT
NA	TRBV10-3	TRBJ2-7	TRBD2	CAISDLGLAGSQPYEQYF	TGTGCCATCAGTGACCTGGGACTAGCGGGGTCCCAGCCCTACGAGCAGTACTTC
NA	TRBV11-2	TRBJ1-2	NA	CASSLLRTGIYGYTF	TGTGCCAGCAGCTTGCTAAGAACAGGGATCTATGGCTACACCTTC
NA	TRBV4-2	TRBJ1-4	NA	CASSQDQPHSASNEKLFF	TGTGCCAGCAGCCAAGATCAGCCTCACAGCGCCTCTAATGAAAAACTGTTTTTT
NA	TRBV5-1	TRBJ1-2	NA	CASSLASEYGYTF	TGCGCCAGCAGCTTGGCGTCCGAGTATGGCTACACCTTC
NA	TRBV7-2	TRBJ1-2	NA	CASSLGLTANYGYTF	TGTGCCAGCAGCTTAGGGCTGACAGCAAACTATGGCTACACCTTC
few	TRBV19	TRBJ1-1	NA	CASSIRVNTEAFF	TGTGCCAGTAGTATTCGAGTGAACACTGAAGCTTTCTTT
NA	TRBV19	TRBJ1-5	NA	CASSILQGNQPQHF	TGTGCCAGTAGTATACTGCAGGGGAACCAGCCCCAGCATTTT
NA	TRBV6-5	TRBJ2-7	TRBD1	CASSSDRGLGQYF	TGTGCCAGCAGCTCAGACAGGGGGTTAGGGCAGTACTTC
once	TRBV13	TRBJ2-5	NA	CASSLGGRETQYF	TGTGCCAGCAGCCTCGGGGGGCGGGAGACCCAGTACTTC
NA	TRBV5-6	TRBJ2-2	NA	CASSLNTGELFF	TGTGCCAGCAGCTTGAACACCGGGGAGCTGTTTTTT
NA	TRBV6-5	TRBJ1-5	TRBD1	CASTSTGTNQPQHF	TGTGCCAGCACCTCGACAGGGACCAATCAGCCCCAGCATTTT
NA	TRBV25-1	TRBJ1-2	NA	CASRDNLGRNYGYTF	TGTGCCAGCAGGGATAATCTCGGCAGGAACTATGGCTACACCTTC
NA	TRBV4-2	TRBJ2-5	NA	CASSLTGSTQETQYF	TGTGCCAGCAGCCTTACCGGGTCCACCCAGGAGACCCAGTACTTC
NA	TRBV27	TRBJ2-3	TRBD2	CASSLTSGGDTQYF	TGTGCCAGCAGTTTGACTAGCGGGGGAGATACGCAGTATTTT